The 14 T cell receptor beta chains reported below all come from one sample, sequenced in a study of shared clonotypes between healthy human individuals. The data were produced by immunoSEQ multiplex PCR, yet TCRdb's version contains in-frame clones alone and is incomplete. Of around 500,000 clones listed, roughly 77% were seen once; the top ten hold approximately 13%. Input material: PBMCs. The source of these receptors is a woman aged 40 to 50 in good health. Some clones in this sample may be carry-over from other donors' samples.

The gene calls are TRBV28 and TRBJ1-2; unclear D gene. The ends were cut back, 6 bases at V and 0 bases at J, with 11 bases in the middle. The CDR3 is 14 amino acids. The germline V gene encodes CDR1 MDHEN and CDR2 SYDVKM. CDR3 region: CASSTQRTNYGYTF. In nucleotides, the CDR3 is TGTGCCAGCAGCACCCAACGAACTAACTATGGCTACACCTTC.

Details on this clone: The sample has other DNA sequences that encode this CDR3 too. The chain recombines TRBV18 with TRBJ2-1; 12 positions match TRBD2. This CDR3 region has 16 residues. The V and J ends lost 3 bases and 1 base, in that order; junction bases with no gene match: 1. CDR1 is KGHSH, CDR2 LQKENI, per germline. CDR3 amino acids: CASSPGLAGSYNEQFF. The CDR3 DNA follows: TGTGCCAGCTCACCTGGACTAGCGGGGTCCTACAATGAGCAGTTCTTC.

The chain couples TRBV11-2 to TRBJ2-7; TRBD2 aligns across 10 bases. Germline V gene lookup returns CDR1 SGHAT and CDR2 FQNNGV. V dropped 6 bases and J dropped 0; count of bases not matched to a gene: 11. The CDR3 has 17 amino acids. The chain's CDR3 is CASRRLKREGLSYEQYF. CDR3 nucleotide sequence: TGTGCCAGCAGAAGACTGAAGCGGGAGGGCCTCTCCTACGAGCAGTACTTC. The full variable domain, with the rest looked up from reference TRBV11-2 and TRBJ2-7, is EAGVAQSPRYKIIEKRQSVAFWCNPISGHATLYWYQQILGQGPKLLIQFQNNGVVDDSQLPKDRFSAERLKGVDSTLKIQPAKLEDSAVYLCASRRLKREGLSYEQYFGPGTRLTVT.

This chain links TRBV6-5 with TRBJ1-2; no firm D call. The CDR3 consists of 12 residues. V lost 6 bases, J lost 3 bases, and 8 bases lay in between. Germline V gene data show CDR1 as MNHEY and CDR2 as SVGAGI. Written as DNA, the CDR3 is TGTGCCAGCAGCCGAGGCGACTATGGCTACACCTTC. Translating it yields CASSRGDYGYTF.

This sequence joins TRBV28 and TRBJ2-7, with D possibly being TRBD1 (6 bases). The germline CDR1 and CDR2 sequences are MDHEN and SYDVKM. The CDR3 is 15 residues long. V was cut by 5 bases and J by 3 bases, with 17 bases left in between. In nucleotides, the CDR3 is TGTGCCAGCAGTCTAGACAGGCTCGGTGGCTACGAGCAGTACTTC. Translation: CASSLDRLGGYEQYF.

The chain links TRBV7-3 to TRBJ2-3; TRBD2 agrees at 9 bases. The V segment lost 3 bases and the J segment 0 bases; nucleotides outside the gene matches: 4. Germline V gives CDR1 SGHTA, CDR2 FQGTGA. The CDR3 has 16 residues. CDR3 in amino acids: CASSFRAGGSTDTQYF. CDR3 bases: TGTGCCAGCAGCTTCCGAGCGGGAGGTAGCACAGATACGCAGTATTTT.

V is TRBV7-9 and J is TRBJ1-1, with D uncertain. Germline V gene sequence: CDR1 SEHNR, CDR2 FQNEAQ (reference sequence). Trimming removed 2 bases at V and 1 base at J, with 8 bases between. This CDR3 is built from 14 residues. The DNA of the CDR3 is TGTGCCAGCAGCTTACTCGCAGCGAACACTGAAGCTTTCTTT. This sequence encodes CASSLLAANTEAFF.

This clone was seen ten or more times. The V gene is TRBV30, the J gene TRBJ1-5, with D maybe TRBD1 (5 bases). This CDR3 comprises 15 residues. Germline loops: CDR1 GTSNPN, CDR2 SVGIG (reference sequence). V lost 2 bases and J lost 3, with 14 bases in between. Here the CDR3 reads CAWSTGQLDNQPQHF. As DNA, the CDR3 is TGTGCCTGGAGTACGGGGCAGCTAGACAATCAGCCCCAGCATTTT. Complete variable domain (other parts from reference TRBV30 and TRBJ1-5): SQTIHQWPATLVQPVGSPLSLECTVEGTSNPNLYWYRQAAGRGLQLLFYSVGIGQISSEVPQNLSASRPQDRQFILSSKKLLLSDSGFYLCAWSTGQLDNQPQHFGDGTRLSIL.

The V gene is TRBV7-8, the J gene TRBJ2-1, with D perhaps TRBD1 or TRBD2 (5 bases each). The CDR3 loop spans 17 amino acids. Between the trimmed V and J ends, which lost 5 bases and 2 bases, there was a span of 19 bases. Germline V lookup: CDR1 SGHVS, CDR2 FQNEAQ. The CDR3: CASSPLWDLSPYNEQFF. The CDR3 bases are TGTGCCAGCAGCCCCTTGTGGGACCTATCCCCCTACAATGAGCAGTTCTTC.

V is TRBV30 and J is TRBJ1-4; tentatively, D is TRBD1 (5 bases). The germline V gene encodes CDR1 GTSNPN and CDR2 SVGIG (reference sequence). V gave up 8 bases and J gave up 7 bases, with 17 bases separating them. CDR3 length equals 13 residues. The CDR3 reads CAHGRLGGEKLFF. The CDR3 region has the DNA TGTGCCCACGGCCGACTTGGGGGTGAAAAACTGTTTTTT.

This clone was counted between two and nine times. The chain couples TRBV18 to TRBJ1-1, with 9 bases lining up with TRBD1. CDR1 and CDR2 from the germline V gene are KGHSH and LQKENI. Germline trimming cut 3 bases from V and 4 bases from J; bases unmatched to any gene: 6. CDR3 length: 15 amino acids. The CDR3 loop is CASSPLDRGTTEAFF. The DNA of the CDR3 is TGTGCCAGCTCACCCCTCGACAGGGGGACCACTGAAGCTTTCTTT.

V gene TRBV28 combines with J gene TRBJ1-5, with 7 bases that match TRBD1. With 7 bases clipped from V and 0 bases from J, the junction kept 12 bases outside the gene matches. The CDR3 sequence is 17 residues long. Germline CDR1 reads MDHEN; CDR2 reads SYDVKM. CDR3 amino acids: CASNSGTALYSNQPQHF. The CDR3 DNA follows: TGTGCCAGCAACTCGGGGACAGCCCTTTATAGCAATCAGCCCCAGCATTTT.

The sample holds one count of this clone. The rearrangement joins TRBV28 to TRBJ2-2, with D perhaps TRBD1 (6 bases). Between the trimmed V and J ends, which lost 4 bases and 4 bases, there was a span of 16 bases. Germline V gene lookup returns CDR1 MDHEN and CDR2 SYDVKM. The CDR3 is made up of 16 amino acids. In DNA form, the CDR3 reads TGTGCCAGCAGTTCCCCCCCAGGGGCGGGCACCGGGGAGCTGTTTTTT. Its translation is CASSSPPGAGTGELFF.

Comments on this clone: The sample holds other DNA sequences that translate to the same CDR3. The DNA of the CDR3 is TGTGCCAGTAGTATTATGGGGAACACAGATACGCAGTATTTT. Its translation is CASSIMGNTDTQYF. The chain carries TRBV19 and TRBJ2-3, with D unclear. The CDR3 totals 14 residues. Germline CDR1 and CDR2: LNHDA and SQIVND (reference sequence). V was cut by 3 bases and J by 2 bases, with 9 bases left in between. The full variable domain, its missing parts supplied by reference TRBV19 and TRBJ2-3, is DGGITQSPKYLFRKEGQNVTLSCEQNLNHDAMYWYRQDPGQGLRLIYYSQIVNDFQKGDIAEGYSVSREKKESFPLTVTSAQKNPTAFYLCASSIMGNTDTQYFGPGTRLTVL.